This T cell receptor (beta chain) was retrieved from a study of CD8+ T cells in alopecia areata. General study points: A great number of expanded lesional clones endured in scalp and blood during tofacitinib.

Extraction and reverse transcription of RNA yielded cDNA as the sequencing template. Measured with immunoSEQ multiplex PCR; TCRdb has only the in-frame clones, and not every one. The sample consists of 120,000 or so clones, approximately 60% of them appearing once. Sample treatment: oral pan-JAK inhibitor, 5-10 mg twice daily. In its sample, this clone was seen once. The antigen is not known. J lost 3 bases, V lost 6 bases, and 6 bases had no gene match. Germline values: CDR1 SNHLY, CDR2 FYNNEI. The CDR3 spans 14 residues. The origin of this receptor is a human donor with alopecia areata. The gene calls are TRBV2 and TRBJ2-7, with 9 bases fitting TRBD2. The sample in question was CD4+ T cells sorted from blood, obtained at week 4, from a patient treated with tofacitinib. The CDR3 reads CASRGSSGSYEQYF. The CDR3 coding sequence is TGTGCCAGCAGGGGGAGTAGCGGGAGCTACGAGCAGTACTTC.